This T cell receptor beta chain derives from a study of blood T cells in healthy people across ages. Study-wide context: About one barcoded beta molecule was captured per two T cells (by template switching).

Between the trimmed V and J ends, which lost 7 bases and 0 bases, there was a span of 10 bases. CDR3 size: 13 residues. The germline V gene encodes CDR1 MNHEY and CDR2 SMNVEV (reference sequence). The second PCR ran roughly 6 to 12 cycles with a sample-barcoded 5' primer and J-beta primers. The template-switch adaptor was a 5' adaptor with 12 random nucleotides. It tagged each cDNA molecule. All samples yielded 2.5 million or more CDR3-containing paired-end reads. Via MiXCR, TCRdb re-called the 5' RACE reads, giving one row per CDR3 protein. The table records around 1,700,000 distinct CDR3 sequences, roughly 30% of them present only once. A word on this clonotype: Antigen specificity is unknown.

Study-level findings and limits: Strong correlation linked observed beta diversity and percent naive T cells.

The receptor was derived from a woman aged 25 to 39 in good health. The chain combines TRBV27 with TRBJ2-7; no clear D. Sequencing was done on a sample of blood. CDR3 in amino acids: CASNSRSSYEQYF. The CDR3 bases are TGTGCCAGCAATTCTCGGAGCTCCTACGAGCAGTACTTC.